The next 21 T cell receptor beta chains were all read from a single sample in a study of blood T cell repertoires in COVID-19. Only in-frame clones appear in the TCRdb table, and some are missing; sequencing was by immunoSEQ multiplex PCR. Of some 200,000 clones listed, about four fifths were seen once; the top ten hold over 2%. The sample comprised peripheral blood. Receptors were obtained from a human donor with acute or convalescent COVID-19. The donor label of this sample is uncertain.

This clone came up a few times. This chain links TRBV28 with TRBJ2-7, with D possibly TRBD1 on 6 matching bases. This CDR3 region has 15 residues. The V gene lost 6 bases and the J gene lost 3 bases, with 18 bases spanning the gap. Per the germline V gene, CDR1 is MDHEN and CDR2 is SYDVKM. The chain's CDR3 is CASSVTGTLGYEQYF. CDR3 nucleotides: TGTGCCAGCAGCGTTACCGGGACATTGGGCTACGAGCAGTACTTC.

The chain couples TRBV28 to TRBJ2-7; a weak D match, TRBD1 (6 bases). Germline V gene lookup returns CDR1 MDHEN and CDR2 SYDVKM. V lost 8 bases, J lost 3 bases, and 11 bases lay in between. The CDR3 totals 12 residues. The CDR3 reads CASRTGNYEQYF. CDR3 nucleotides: TGTGCCAGCCGAACAGGGAACTACGAGCAGTACTTC.

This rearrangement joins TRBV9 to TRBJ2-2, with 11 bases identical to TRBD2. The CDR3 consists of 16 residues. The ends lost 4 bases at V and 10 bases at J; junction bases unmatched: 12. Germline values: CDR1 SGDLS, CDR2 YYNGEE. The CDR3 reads CASSPLAGGLMEELFF. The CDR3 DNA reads TGTGCCAGCAGCCCCCTAGCGGGAGGTTTGATGGAGGAGCTGTTTTTT.

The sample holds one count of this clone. CDR3 region: CASTKGGILNTEAFF. The CDR3 DNA follows: TGTGCCAGTACCAAAGGGGGAATTCTGAACACTGAAGCTTTCTTT. The rearrangement joins TRBV19 to TRBJ1-1, with a weak D call TRBD1 (6 bases). This CDR3 is 15 amino acids long. V was clipped by 7 bases and J by 0 bases, with 15 bases between them. In germline, CDR1 is LNHDA, CDR2 SQIVND (reference sequence).

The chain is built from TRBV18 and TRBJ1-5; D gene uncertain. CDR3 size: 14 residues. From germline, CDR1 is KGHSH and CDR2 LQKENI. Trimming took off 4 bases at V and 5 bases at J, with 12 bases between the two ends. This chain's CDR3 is CASSLVGLDQPQHF. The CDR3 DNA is TGTGCCAGCTCACTGGTTGGCCTTGATCAGCCCCAGCATTTT.

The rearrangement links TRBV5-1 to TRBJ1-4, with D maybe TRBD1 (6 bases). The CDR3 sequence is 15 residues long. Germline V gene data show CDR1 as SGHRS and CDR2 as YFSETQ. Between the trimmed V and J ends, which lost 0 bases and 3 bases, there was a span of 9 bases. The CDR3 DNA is TGCGCCAGCAGCTTGGAGGGACAAGCTAATGAAAAACTGTTTTTT. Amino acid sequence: CASSLEGQANEKLFF.

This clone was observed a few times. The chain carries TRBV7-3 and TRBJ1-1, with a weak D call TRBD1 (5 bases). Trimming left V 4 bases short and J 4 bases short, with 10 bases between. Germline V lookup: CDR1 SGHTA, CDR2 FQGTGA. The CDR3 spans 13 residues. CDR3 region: CASSSRGGTEAFF. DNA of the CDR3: TGTGCCAGCAGCTCCCGGGGGGGCACTGAAGCTTTCTTT.

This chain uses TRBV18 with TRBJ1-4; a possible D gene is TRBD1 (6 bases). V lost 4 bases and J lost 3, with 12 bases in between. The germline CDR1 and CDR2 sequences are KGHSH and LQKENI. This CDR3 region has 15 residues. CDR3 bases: TGTGCCAGCTCACGCTCACAGGGACCTAATGAAAAACTGTTTTTT. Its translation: CASSRSQGPNEKLFF.

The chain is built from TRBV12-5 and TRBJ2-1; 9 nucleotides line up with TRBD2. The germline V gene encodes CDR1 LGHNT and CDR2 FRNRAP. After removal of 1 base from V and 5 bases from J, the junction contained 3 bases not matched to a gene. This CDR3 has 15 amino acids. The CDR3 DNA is TGTGCTAGTGGTTTGGGACTAGCGGAAAACAATGAGCAGTTCTTC. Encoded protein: CASGLGLAENNEQFF. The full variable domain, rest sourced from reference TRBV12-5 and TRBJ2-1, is DARVTQTPRHKVTEMGQEVTMRCQPILGHNTVFWYRQTMMQGLELLAYFRNRAPLDDSGMPKDRFSAEMPDATLATLKIQPSEPRDSAVYFCASGLGLAENNEQFFGPGTRLTVL.

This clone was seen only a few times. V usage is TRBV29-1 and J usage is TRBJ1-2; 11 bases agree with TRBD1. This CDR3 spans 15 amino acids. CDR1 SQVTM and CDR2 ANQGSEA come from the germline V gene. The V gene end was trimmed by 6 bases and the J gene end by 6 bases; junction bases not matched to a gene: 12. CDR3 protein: CSVGQGADPRNGYTF. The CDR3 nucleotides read TGCAGCGTAGGACAGGGGGCAGACCCGAGGAATGGCTACACCTTC.

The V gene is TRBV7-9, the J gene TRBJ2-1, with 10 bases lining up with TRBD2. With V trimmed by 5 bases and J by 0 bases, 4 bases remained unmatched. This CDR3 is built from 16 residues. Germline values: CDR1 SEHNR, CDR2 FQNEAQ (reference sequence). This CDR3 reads CASSRLAGDSYNEQFF. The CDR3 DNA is TGTGCCAGCAGCCGTCTAGCGGGGGACTCCTACAATGAGCAGTTCTTC. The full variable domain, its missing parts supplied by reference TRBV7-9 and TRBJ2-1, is DTGVSQNPRHKITKRGQNVTFRCDPISEHNRLYWYRQTLGQGPEFLTYFQNEAQLEKSRLLSDRFSAERPKGSFSTLEIQRTEQGDSAMYLCASSRLAGDSYNEQFFGPGTRLTVL.

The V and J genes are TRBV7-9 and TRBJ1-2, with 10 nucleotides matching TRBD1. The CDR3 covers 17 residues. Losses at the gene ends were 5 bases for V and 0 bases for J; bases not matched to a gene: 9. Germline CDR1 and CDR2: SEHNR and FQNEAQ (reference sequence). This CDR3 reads CASSTHSGTGANYGYTF. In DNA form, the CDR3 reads TGTGCCAGCAGCACCCATTCCGGGACAGGGGCTAACTATGGCTACACCTTC. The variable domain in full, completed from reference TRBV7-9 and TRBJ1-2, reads DTGVSQNPRHKITKRGQNVTFRCDPISEHNRLYWYRQTLGQGPEFLTYFQNEAQLEKSRLLSDRFSAERPKGSFSTLEIQRTEQGDSAMYLCASSTHSGTGANYGYTFGSGTRLTVV.

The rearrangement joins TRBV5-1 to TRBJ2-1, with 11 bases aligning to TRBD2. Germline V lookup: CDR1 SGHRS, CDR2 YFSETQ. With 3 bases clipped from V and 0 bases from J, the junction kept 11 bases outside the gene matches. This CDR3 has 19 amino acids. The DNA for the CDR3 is TGCGCCAGCAGCTCACCGGGACTAGCGGACTCAACCTCCTACAATGAGCAGTTCTTC. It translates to CASSSPGLADSTSYNEQFF.

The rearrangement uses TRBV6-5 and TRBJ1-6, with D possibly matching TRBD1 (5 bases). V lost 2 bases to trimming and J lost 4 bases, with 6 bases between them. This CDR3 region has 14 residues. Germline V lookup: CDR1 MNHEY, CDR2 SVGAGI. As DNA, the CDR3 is TGTGCCAGCAGTTACGGACAATATAATTCACCCCTCCACTTT. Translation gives CASSYGQYNSPLHF.

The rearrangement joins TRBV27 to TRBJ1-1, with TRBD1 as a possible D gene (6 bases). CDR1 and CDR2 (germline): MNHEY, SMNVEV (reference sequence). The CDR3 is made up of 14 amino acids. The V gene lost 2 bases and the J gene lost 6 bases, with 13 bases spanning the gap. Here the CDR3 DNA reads TGTGCCAGCAGTTTAAACACAGGGCAGGCTGAAGCTTTCTTT. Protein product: CASSLNTGQAEAFF.

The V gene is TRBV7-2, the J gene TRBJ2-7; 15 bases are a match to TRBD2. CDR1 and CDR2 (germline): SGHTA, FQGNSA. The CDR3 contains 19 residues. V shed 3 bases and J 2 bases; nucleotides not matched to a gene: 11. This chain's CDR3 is CASSLPGLAGGGTTYEQYF. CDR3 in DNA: TGTGCCAGCAGCTTGCCGGGACTAGCGGGAGGCGGAACTACCTACGAGCAGTACTTC.

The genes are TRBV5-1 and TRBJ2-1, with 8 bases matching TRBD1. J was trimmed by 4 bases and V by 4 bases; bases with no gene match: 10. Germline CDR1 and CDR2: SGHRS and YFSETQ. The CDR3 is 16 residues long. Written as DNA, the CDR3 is TGCGCCAGCAGCCCATTAACAGGGGGAGGATACAATGAGCAGTTCTTC. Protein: CASSPLTGGGYNEQFF.

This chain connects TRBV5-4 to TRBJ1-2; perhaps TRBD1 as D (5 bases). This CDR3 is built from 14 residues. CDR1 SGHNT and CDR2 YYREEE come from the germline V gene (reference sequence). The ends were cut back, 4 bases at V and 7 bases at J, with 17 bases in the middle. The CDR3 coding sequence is TGTGCCAGCAGCGGGGAACAGGCGTTGTCTGGCTACACCTTC. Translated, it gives CASSGEQALSGYTF.

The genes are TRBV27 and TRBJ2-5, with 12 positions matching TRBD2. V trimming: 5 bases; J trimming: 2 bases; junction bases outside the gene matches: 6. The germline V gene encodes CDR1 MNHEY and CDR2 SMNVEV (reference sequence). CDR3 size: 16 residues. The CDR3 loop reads CASSPRTSGVQETQYF. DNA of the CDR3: TGTGCCAGCAGTCCTCGGACTAGCGGGGTTCAAGAGACCCAGTACTTC.

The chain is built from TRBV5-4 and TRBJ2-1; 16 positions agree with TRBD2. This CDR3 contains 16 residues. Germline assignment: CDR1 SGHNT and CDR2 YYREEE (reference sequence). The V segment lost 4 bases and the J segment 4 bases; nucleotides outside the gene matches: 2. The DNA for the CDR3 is TGTGCCAGCAGCCCGGGACTAGCGGGAGGGTACAATGAGCAGTTCTTC. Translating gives CASSPGLAGGYNEQFF.

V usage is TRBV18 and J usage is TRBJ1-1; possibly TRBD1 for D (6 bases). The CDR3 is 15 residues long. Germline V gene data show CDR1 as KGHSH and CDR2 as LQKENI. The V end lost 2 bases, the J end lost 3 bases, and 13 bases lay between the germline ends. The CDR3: CASSPGGGGDTEAFF. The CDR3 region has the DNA TGTGCCAGCTCACCAGGGGGCGGCGGAGACACTGAAGCTTTCTTT. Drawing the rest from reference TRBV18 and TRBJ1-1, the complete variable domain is NAGVMQNPRHLVRRRGQEARLRCSPMKGHSHVYWYRQLPEEGLKFMVYLQKENIIDESGMPKERFSAEFPKEGPSILRIQQVVRGDSAAYFCASSPGGGGDTEAFFGQGTRLTVV.